This T cell receptor beta chain was obtained from a study of cytomegalovirus exposure and HLA in healthy donors. This CDR3 spans 16 amino acids. Trimming cost V 5 bases and J 6 bases; bases outside gene matches: 15. Germline V gene data show CDR1 as SGHNT and CDR2 as YENEEA. The PCR ran on 60 Vbeta and 13 Jbeta primers. Sequenced by immunoSEQ multiplex PCR; TCRdb stores in-frame clones only, minus some. Of 180,000 or so clones listed, roughly 80% are singletons. This clone was seen just once. The rearrangement links TRBV11-3 to TRBJ2-7; TRBD1 aligns across 8 bases. This clonotype was obtained from a woman aged 40 to 50 in good health and CMV-seropositive. Sequenced input: PBMCs. The CDR3 sequence is CASSPDPGGPLGEQYF. In nucleotides, the CDR3 is TGTGCCAGCAGCCCGGACCCAGGGGGCCCCCTGGGCGAGCAGTACTTC.